One and the same sample provided the 10 T cell receptor beta chains below, sequenced in a study of blood T cells in healthy people across ages. Sample-barcoded 5' priming and a J-beta primer mix drove a second PCR of 7 to 11 cycles. TCRdb reanalysed the 5' RACE reads using MiXCR and keeps one entry per CDR3 protein. The table lists about a million distinct CDR3 sequences, about 51% of them singletons, with about a fifth in the top ten. The sequenced sample consisted of blood. Receptor source: an older woman in good health.

The V call is TRBV5-1, the J call TRBJ2-1; the D gene could be TRBD1 or TRBD2 (6 bases each). Germline V gene data show CDR1 as SGHRS and CDR2 as YFSETQ. The ends were cut back, 3 bases at V and 0 bases at J, with 10 bases in the middle. This CDR3 has 15 residues. In DNA, the CDR3 is TGCGCCAGCAGCTCGGAGGGGGTCTCCTACAATGAGCAGTTCTTC. Translating gives CASSSEGVSYNEQFF.

The genes are TRBV5-5 and TRBJ2-1; D might be TRBD1 (5 bases). The ends were cut back, 1 base at V and 5 bases at J, with 13 bases in the middle. Germline loops: CDR1 SGHKS, CDR2 YYEKEE (reference sequence). The CDR3 is made up of 15 amino acids. The CDR3 DNA reads as TGTGCCAGCAGCTTGACAGGAACGACCCACAATGAGCAGTTCTTC. It yields the protein CASSLTGTTHNEQFF.

A remark on this clonotype: The junction departs from germline at one end; a sequencing error may be responsible. The gene calls are TRBV6-2 or TRBV6-3 and TRBJ2-7; D gene ambiguous. The length of the CDR3 is 14 residues. Germline loops: CDR1 MNHEY, CDR2 SVGEGT. The DNA of the CDR3 is TGTGCCAGCAGTTACTCTGGACCCTCCCACGAGCAGTACTTC. It translates to CASSYSGPSHEQYF.

This clonotype was detected only a few times. The V gene is TRBV9, the J gene TRBJ2-5; 7 nucleotides align to TRBD1. The end of the DNA aligns better with TRBJ2-7, so the J call may be wrong. The CDR3 contains 14 residues. Per germline, CDR1 SGDLS and CDR2 YYNGEE. Here the CDR3 reads CASSRQGATYEQYF. CDR3 DNA: TGTGCCAGCAGCCGACAGGGCGCCACTTACGAGCAGTACTTC.

This clonotype was counted at least ten times. This sequence joins TRBV3-1 and TRBJ1-6; TRBD1 aligns across 10 bases. The junction had 2 bases not matched to a gene; V was cut back by 4 bases and J by 8 bases. This CDR3 is 14 amino acids long. Per germline, CDR1 LGHDT and CDR2 YNNKEL (reference sequence). In DNA, the CDR3 is TGTGCCAGCAGCCGGGACAGGGGCTATTCACCCCTCCACTTT. Translated, it gives CASSRDRGYSPLHF.

The chain recombines TRBV13 with TRBJ2-1; no clear D gene. Between the trimmed V and J ends, which lost 3 bases and 2 bases, there was a span of 11 bases. The CDR3 loop spans 15 amino acids. Germline assignment: CDR1 PRHDT and CDR2 FYEKMQ (reference sequence). The CDR3 reads CASSFGSTTYNEQFF. The CDR3 bases are TGTGCCAGCAGCTTCGGGTCTACGACCTACAATGAGCAGTTCTTC.

The V gene is TRBV27, the J gene TRBJ2-1; 10 nucleotides line up with TRBD2. CDR1 is MNHEY, CDR2 SMNVEV, per germline (reference sequence). J gave up 0 bases and V 5 bases, and 4 bases lay outside the gene matches. The CDR3 runs to 16 residues. CDR3 in DNA: TGTGCCAGCAGTGTACCTAGCGGGAGCTCCTACAATGAGCAGTTCTTC. This codes for CASSVPSGSSYNEQFF.

This chain uses TRBV12-3 or TRBV12-4 with TRBJ2-7; a weak D match, TRBD1 (5 bases). The CDR3 runs to 14 residues. V was clipped by 6 bases and J by 1 base, with 13 bases between them. DNA of the CDR3: TGTGCCAGCAGCAGGGTGGAAGGGTCCTACGAGCAGTACTTC. Protein: CASSRVEGSYEQYF.

The rearrangement uses TRBV7-2 and TRBJ2-5; D unclear. Trimming cost V 3 bases and J 4 bases, with 15 bases left between them. CDR3 length: 15 amino acids. The germline CDR1 and CDR2 sequences are SGHTA and FQGNSA. This CDR3 is CASSFTAGLVETQYF. CDR3 in DNA: TGTGCCAGCAGCTTCACGGCCGGGCTAGTAGAGACCCAGTACTTC.

This clonotype came up once. The chain employs TRBV12-3 or TRBV12-4 and TRBJ1-2; weak D call: TRBD1 (5 bases). The length of the CDR3 is 14 residues. V was clipped by 4 bases and J by 7 bases, with 16 bases between them. The CDR3 sequence is CASSYDPGTGGYTF. In DNA form, the CDR3 reads TGTGCCAGCAGTTACGACCCGGGGACCGGTGGCTACACCTTC.